These T cell receptor beta chains were read from a single sample in a study of cytomegalovirus exposure and HLA in healthy donors. Here immunoSEQ multiplex PCR was the method, and the copy in TCRdb shows in-frame clones only, minus some. The profile covers some 90,000 clones, with 65% to 80% appearing a single time and 3% taken by the ten largest. The sequencing sample was made of PBMCs. These receptors were obtained from a man aged 40-49 years in good health and CMV-seronegative. Each CDR3 is given with its conserved first and last residue. D genes are given only for firm matches. Rows give clone size only sometimes, using once, few, many, or a class for an expanded clone.

V gene	clone size	D gene	J gene	CDR3 DNA	CDR3 protein
TRBV6-1	few	NA	TRBJ1-2	TGTGCCAGTAGAGGGTCCCATTACTATGGCTACACCTTC	CASRGSHYYGYTF
TRBV7-2	once	TRBD1	TRBJ1-6	TGTGCCAGCAGCCTCCAGGGACAGGGTTCACCCCTCCACTTT	CASSLQGQGSPLHF
TRBV27	NA	NA	TRBJ2-3	TGTGCCAGCAGTTTAACACTAGCCCCCGATACGCAGTATTTT	CASSLTLAPDTQYF
TRBV7-3	few	TRBD2	TRBJ2-5	TGTGCCAGCAGCTTAACGGGCGGGGGGGGAGAGACCCAGTACTTC	CASSLTGGGGETQYF
TRBV4-3	NA	NA	TRBJ1-5	TGCGCCAGCAGCCTCTCCGGACAGAGCAATCAGCCCCAGCATTTT	CASSLSGQSNQPQHF
TRBV7-9	NA	TRBD1	TRBJ2-7	TGTGCCAGCACCGAAAGACAGGGGGCAAGGTGGCAGTACTTC	CASTERQGARWQYF
TRBV19	NA	TRBD1	TRBJ2-2	TGTGCCAGTAGTATAGATACAGGGGGCCGCACCGGGGAGCTGTTTTTT	CASSIDTGGRTGELFF
TRBV10-3	few	TRBD2	TRBJ2-7	TGTGCCATAAGAAGCGGGGGGGCAATCACCTACGAGCAGTACTTC	CAIRSGGAITYEQYF
TRBV27	medium-sized	NA	TRBJ1-1	TGTGCCAGCATAGCGGTCCCGGGGAACACTGAAGCTTTCTTT	CASIAVPGNTEAFF
TRBV9	NA	NA	TRBJ2-1	TGTGCCAGCAGCGCGGACCGGGGTCAACAGTTCTTC	CASSADRGQQFF
TRBV28	once	NA	TRBJ1-4	TGTGCCAGCAGTTTACAGGCAACTAATGAAAAACTGTTTTTT	CASSLQATNEKLFF
TRBV19	NA	TRBD2	TRBJ2-1	TGTGCCAGTAGTATGAGGCGGGGGTACAATGAGCAGTTCTTC	CASSMRRGYNEQFF
TRBV30	NA	NA	TRBJ1-2	TGTGCCTGGACTACTTTAAGGGGGTGGGGGAGTGGCTACACCTTC	CAWTTLRGWGSGYTF
TRBV5-6	NA	TRBD1	TRBJ2-7	TGTGCCAGCAGCTTGGCCGGGGCAGGGGGCTACGAGCAGTACTTC	CASSLAGAGGYEQYF
TRBV4-1	NA	TRBD1	TRBJ2-7	TGCGCCAGCAGCCAAGAAGACAGGGTCTACGAGCAGTACTTC	CASSQEDRVYEQYF
TRBV19	once	NA	TRBJ2-5	TGTGCCAGTAGTATTGCCGGGCAAGAGACCCAGTACTTC	CASSIAGQETQYF
TRBV6-5	NA	NA	TRBJ2-1	TGTGCCAGCAGTAGGGAGGACAGGCCTTACAATGAGCAGTTCTTC	CASSREDRPYNEQFF
TRBV5-4	NA	TRBD2	TRBJ2-2	TGTGCCAGCAGCAATAGCGGGGTAGGCACCGGGGAGCTGTTTTTT	CASSNSGVGTGELFF
TRBV18	NA	TRBD1	TRBJ1-2	TGTGCCAGCTCAGCCATTAGAGCGACGGGACAGGGGGCTTTTTATGGCTACACCTTC	CASSAIRATGQGAFYGYTF
TRBV5-1	NA	NA	TRBJ2-6	TGCGCCAGCAGCTTTTCCAGGGGAGCCAGGGCCAACGTCCTGACTTTC	CASSFSRGARANVLTF
TRBV9	few	TRBD2	TRBJ2-3	TGTGCCAGCAGCGTAGCGTTGAGGACTAGAGGCACAGATACGCAGTATTTT	CASSVALRTRGTDTQYF
TRBV27	NA	TRBD2	TRBJ2-5	TGTGCCAGCGGTACTAGCGGGGTAGAGACCCAGTACTTC	CASGTSGVETQYF
TRBV6-1	NA	TRBD1	TRBJ2-5	TGTGCCAGCAGTGCCAATACCGGGACAGGGTTTGAGACCCAGTACTTC	CASSANTGTGFETQYF
TRBV14	NA	TRBD2	TRBJ2-5	TGTGCCAGCAGCCAATATACTAGCGGGGGACAAGAGACCCAGTACTTC	CASSQYTSGGQETQYF
TRBV19	NA	NA	TRBJ1-1	TGTGCCAGTAGTGAGGGGCAGGGGATGGGAGCTTTCTTT	CASSEGQGMGAFF
TRBV4-2	once	NA	TRBJ1-2	TGTGCCAGCAGCCGCAGTGGGGACAATACTCTCTATGGCTACACCTTC	CASSRSGDNTLYGYTF
TRBV27	few	TRBD1	TRBJ1-4	TGTGCCAGCGGGGCCGGGACAGGCCATGAAAAACTGTTTTTT	CASGAGTGHEKLFF
TRBV28	NA	TRBD1	TRBJ1-2	TGTGCCAGCAGTCCCACAGGGACAGGTCACTATGGCTACACCTTC	CASSPTGTGHYGYTF
TRBV4-2	once	NA	TRBJ2-7	TGTGCCAGCAGCCAAGAGCGCACCACCTACGAGCAGTACTTC	CASSQERTTYEQYF
TRBV19	NA	TRBD1	TRBJ1-1	TGTGCCAGTAGAATCGGCGAGGGGGCGATGAACACTGAAGCTTTCTTT	CASRIGEGAMNTEAFF
TRBV7-9	NA	NA	TRBJ2-5	TGTGCCAGCAGCCCTCTAGGGGGAAAAGAGACCCAGTACTTC	CASSPLGGKETQYF
TRBV15	NA	TRBD2	TRBJ2-7	TGTGCCACCAGCCGGACTAGCGGGGGGGCCTACGAGCAGTACTTC	CATSRTSGGAYEQYF
TRBV9	once	TRBD1	TRBJ2-1	TGTGCCAGCAGCGTAGAGGGACAGTACAATGAGCAGTTCTTC	CASSVEGQYNEQFF
TRBV19	NA	NA	TRBJ1-6	TGTGCCAGTAACGCAGGGGAAAGTTCACCCCTCCACTTT	CASNAGESSPLHF
TRBV19	NA	TRBD2	TRBJ2-3	TGTGCCAGTAGTTTCGTCCGACTAGCGGGGGGGACAGATACGCAGTATTTT	CASSFVRLAGGTDTQYF
TRBV6-4	once	NA	TRBJ1-1	TGTGCCAGCAGTGCCCAGGCGATGAACACTGAAGCTTTCTTT	CASSAQAMNTEAFF
TRBV9	NA	TRBD1	TRBJ2-7	TGTGCCAGCAGCGTAGAGGGGGTCGGGACAGGGGCTTACGAGCAGTACTTC	CASSVEGVGTGAYEQYF
TRBV27	once	NA	TRBJ2-3	NA	CASSFLAGELTDTQYF
TRBV11-2	NA	TRBD1	TRBJ2-7	TGTGCCAGCAGGCGAGGACAGGGGCTCACCTACGAGCAGTACTTC	CASRRGQGLTYEQYF
TRBV2	NA	TRBD1	TRBJ1-5	TGTGCCAGCAGTGATTTGGGACAGGGTAAACAGCCCCAGCATTTT	CASSDLGQGKQPQHF
TRBV4-1	NA	NA	TRBJ2-1	TGCGCCAGCAGCCAAGGGCCCCGGGCCCAGTTAAGCGGGCGCAATGAGCAGTTCTTC	CASSQGPRAQLSGRNEQFF
TRBV18	NA	NA	TRBJ2-1	TGTGCCAGCTCGCGTCAGGGTGTCAATGAGCAGTTCTTC	CASSRQGVNEQFF
TRBV10-3	few	TRBD1	TRBJ2-7	TGTGCCATCAGTGCCTCAGGGGGCAAGGACGAGCAGTACTTC	CAISASGGKDEQYF
TRBV29-1	NA	TRBD2	TRBJ2-2	TGCAGCGTGGGCCGAGCGGGGGGTGACACCGGGGAGCTGTTTTTT	CSVGRAGGDTGELFF
TRBV9	NA	TRBD1	TRBJ1-2	TGTGCCAGCAGCGATAGGGACAGCCTCTATGGCTACACCTTC	CASSDRDSLYGYTF
TRBV5-1	NA	NA	TRBJ1-1	TGCGCCAGCAGCTTGGCCCAGGGAAACACTGAAGCTTTCTTT	CASSLAQGNTEAFF